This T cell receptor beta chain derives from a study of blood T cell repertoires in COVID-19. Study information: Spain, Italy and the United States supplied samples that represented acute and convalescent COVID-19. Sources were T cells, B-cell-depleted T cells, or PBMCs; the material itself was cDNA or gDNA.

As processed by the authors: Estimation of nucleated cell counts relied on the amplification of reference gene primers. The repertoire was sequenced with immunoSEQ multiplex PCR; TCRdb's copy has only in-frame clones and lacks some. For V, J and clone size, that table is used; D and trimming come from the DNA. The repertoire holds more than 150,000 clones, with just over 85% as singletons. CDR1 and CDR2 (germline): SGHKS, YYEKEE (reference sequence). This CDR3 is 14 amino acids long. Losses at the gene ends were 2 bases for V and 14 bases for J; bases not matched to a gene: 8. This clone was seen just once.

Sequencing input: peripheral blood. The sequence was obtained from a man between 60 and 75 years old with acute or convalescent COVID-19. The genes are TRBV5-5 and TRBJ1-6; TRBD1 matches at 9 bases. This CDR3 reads CASSFGTGLASLHF. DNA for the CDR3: TGTGCCAGCAGCTTTGGGACAGGGCTGGCATCCCTCCACTTT.